The 15 T cell receptor beta chains below were found in one sample sequenced in a study of blood T cell repertoires in COVID-19. The method was immunoSEQ multiplex PCR; TCRdb's version includes in-frame clones alone and lacks a portion of them. The table has about 87,000 clones, 89% seen once. Sequencing was done on a sample of peripheral blood. The receptors here all came from a woman older than 75 with active COVID-19.

The chain couples TRBV11-3 to TRBJ2-3, with D uncertain. The CDR3 sequence is 14 residues long. With 3 bases removed from V and 2 bases from J, the gap between germline ends came to 9 bases. CDR1 SGHNT and CDR2 YENEEA come from the germline V gene. Here the CDR3 reads CASSLGRITDTQYF. For the CDR3, the DNA is TGTGCCAGCAGCTTGGGCAGGATCACAGATACGCAGTATTTT.

This chain joins TRBV19 and TRBJ2-7, with D unclear. CDR3 length equals 15 residues. V was cut by 5 bases and J by 3 bases, with 17 bases left in between. Per germline, CDR1 LNHDA and CDR2 SQIVND (reference sequence). CDR3 bases: TGTGCCAGTAGTCCCGAAGACTCGCGGCTCTACGAGCAGTACTTC. This encodes CASSPEDSRLYEQYF.

The V and J genes are TRBV5-1 and TRBJ1-1; maybe TRBD1 (5 bases). Germline CDR1 SGHRS, CDR2 YFSETQ. Trimming took off 1 base at V and 1 base at J, with 14 bases between the two ends. The CDR3 is made up of 16 amino acids. The CDR3 DNA follows: TGCGCCAGCAGCTTGCAGCCGGGAGGGACGAACACTGAAGCTTTCTTT. Amino acid sequence: CASSLQPGGTNTEAFF.

The rearrangement uses TRBV5-1 and TRBJ2-5; a weak D match, TRBD2 (6 bases). Germline lookup yields CDR1 SGHRS and CDR2 YFSETQ. Trimming pared 0 bases from V and 5 bases from J, leaving 17 bases between. This CDR3 is built from 16 residues. CDR3 in DNA: TGCGCCAGCAGCTTGGGTAACCCGGGGAGGCGGGAGACCCAGTACTTC. Translating gives CASSLGNPGRRETQYF. The full variable domain, in which reference TRBV5-1 and TRBJ2-5 provide the parts outside the CDR3, is KAGVTQTPRYLIKTRGQQVTLSCSPISGHRSVSWYQQTPGQGLQFLFEYFSETQRNKGNFPGRFSGRQFSNSRSEMNVSTLELGDSALYLCASSLGNPGRRETQYFGPGTRLLVL.

The CDR3 region is CAASHGLTYEQYF. The CDR3 coding sequence is TGCGCAGCAAGCCACGGACTTACCTACGAGCAGTACTTC. The chain employs TRBV4-3 and TRBJ2-7; a possible D gene is TRBD2 (5 bases). Germline values: CDR1 LGHNA, CDR2 YSLEER. CDR3 length: 13 amino acids.

This clone has just a few counts. V gene TRBV6-4 combines with J gene TRBJ1-5; TRBD1 matches 7 bases. This CDR3 is built from 15 residues. V was clipped by 7 bases and J by 3 bases; unmatched bases: 9. The germline V gene encodes CDR1 MRHNA and CDR2 SNTAGT. The CDR3 DNA reads TGTGCCAGCACCCGCCCGGACAGGATCAATCAGCCCCAGCATTTT. Translating gives CASTRPDRINQPQHF.

This clone was seen a single time. The chain couples TRBV19 to TRBJ1-5; 9 bases line up with TRBD1. Trimming cost V 4 bases and J 7 bases; bases outside gene matches: 8. The length of the CDR3 is 15 residues. The germline V gene encodes CDR1 LNHDA and CDR2 SQIVND (reference sequence). CDR3 loop: CASSSGTGRRQPQHF. The CDR3, as DNA: TGTGCCAGTAGTAGCGGGACAGGGAGGAGGCAGCCCCAGCATTTT.

The V call is TRBV2, the J call TRBJ1-1; D possibly corresponds to TRBD1 (6 bases). Germline values: CDR1 SNHLY, CDR2 FYNNEI. V dropped 6 bases and J dropped 2 bases, with 16 bases sitting between them. The CDR3 covers 15 residues. The CDR3, as DNA: TGTGCCAGCAGACAAGTAGGGACACCTAACACTGAAGCTTTCTTT. Encoded protein: CASRQVGTPNTEAFF.

The V gene is TRBV7-9, the J gene TRBJ2-2; 9 bases agree with TRBD1. The V and J ends lost 5 bases and 4 bases, in that order; junction bases with no gene match: 8. Germline V gives CDR1 SEHNR, CDR2 FQNEAQ (reference sequence). The CDR3 is made up of 16 amino acids. CDR3 region: CASSQYRDRATGELFF. The CDR3 DNA reads as TGTGCCAGCAGCCAATACAGGGACAGGGCCACCGGGGAGCTGTTTTTT.

The chain has TRBV5-4 and TRBJ2-4; weak D call: TRBD1 (6 bases). Germline V CDR1 and CDR2: SGHNT, YYREEE (reference sequence). V lost 1 base and J lost 6, with 11 bases in between. The CDR3 spans 14 residues. CDR3 nucleotide sequence: TGTGCCAGCAGCTTGACGGTGGGGGCAAACATTCAGTACTTC. Protein: CASSLTVGANIQYF.

The gene calls are TRBV27 and TRBJ2-1, with 8 bases fitting TRBD2. The germline V gene encodes CDR1 MNHEY and CDR2 SMNVEV (reference sequence). This CDR3 has 14 amino acids. With 8 bases clipped from V and 6 bases from J, the junction kept 9 bases outside the gene matches. CDR3 in DNA: TGTGCCAGCTACAATCTACGGGGGGGCAATGAGCAGTTCTTC. It specifies CASYNLRGGNEQFF.

The genes are TRBV7-2 and TRBJ1-5; 11 bases align to TRBD1. The length of the CDR3 is 15 residues. The trim removed 2 bases at V and 6 bases at J, leaving 3 bases unmatched. Germline V CDR1 and CDR2: SGHTA, FQGNSA. The CDR3 DNA reads TGTGCCAGCAGCTTAAGGACAGGGGGCATTCAGCCCCAGCATTTT. Translating it yields CASSLRTGGIQPQHF.

The V and J genes are TRBV19 and TRBJ2-7, with 11 bases identical to TRBD2. V dropped 5 bases and J dropped 4; count of bases not matched to a gene: 4. The CDR3 spans 14 residues. Germline CDR1 is LNHDA and CDR2 is SQIVND (reference sequence). The CDR3 DNA sequence: TGTGCCAGTAGTGTACTAGCGGGAGATTACGAGCAGTACTTC. It specifies CASSVLAGDYEQYF.

The genes are TRBV9 and TRBJ2-7; 9 positions agree with TRBD2. This CDR3 has 16 amino acids. Germline trimming cut 2 bases from V and 0 bases from J; bases unmatched to any gene: 6. Germline V CDR1 and CDR2: SGDLS, YYNGEE. The CDR3 loop is CASSVTSGLSSYEQYF. In DNA, the CDR3 is TGTGCCAGCAGCGTCACTAGCGGGCTAAGCTCCTACGAGCAGTACTTC. Full variable domain (remainder filled in from reference TRBV9 and TRBJ2-7): DSGVTQTPKHLITATGQRVTLRCSPRSGDLSVYWYQQSLDQGLQFLIQYYNGEERAKGNILERFSAQQFPDLHSELNLSSLELGDSALYFCASSVTSGLSSYEQYFGPGTRLTVT.

The chain is built from TRBV6-6 and TRBJ1-1; tentative D call: TRBD1 (5 bases). This CDR3 spans 15 amino acids. Trimming removed 4 bases at V and 0 bases at J, with 12 bases between. Per the germline V gene, CDR1 is MNHNY and CDR2 is SVGAGI (reference sequence). The CDR3 region is CASSFGHPLNTEAFF. CDR3 nucleotide sequence: TGTGCCAGCAGTTTTGGACACCCCCTGAACACTGAAGCTTTCTTT.